Below are 17 T cell receptor beta chains sequenced from a single sample in a study of cytomegalovirus exposure and HLA in healthy donors. PCR amplification relied on 60 Vbeta primers (plus 13 Jbeta primers). Some clones are missing from TCRdb's copy, which holds only in-frame ones; the method was immunoSEQ multiplex PCR. The repertoire consists of about 94,000 clones, with approximately 75% occurring once and the leading ten covering 3.8%. The sequenced sample was PBMCs. Receptors originate from a woman aged 40 to 49 in good health and CMV-seronegative.

The rearrangement joins TRBV21-1 to TRBJ1-1. TRBV21-1 is termed a pseudogene. The CDR3 totals 14 residues. CDR3 DNA: TGTGCCAGCAGCAAAGCCGCCGGGATCACTGAAGCTTTCTTT. This gives the protein CASSKAAGITEAFF.

The V gene is TRBV6-5, the J gene TRBJ2-3; D uncertain. Germline CDR1 and CDR2: MNHEY and SVGAGI. Trimming pared 5 bases from V and 4 bases from J, leaving 13 bases between. CDR3 length: 14 residues. DNA of the CDR3: TGTGCCAGCAGTCTAGGTCAGAGCTCAGATACGCAGTATTTT. It specifies CASSLGQSSDTQYF.

This clone was seen only a few times. V usage is TRBV4-3 and J usage is TRBJ1-4; D unresolved. V was pared by 6 bases and J by 3 bases, with 14 bases between. CDR3 length: 15 amino acids. Germline loops: CDR1 LGHNA, CDR2 YSLEER. Here the CDR3 DNA reads TGCGCCAGCAGGCCCGGTGCGGCTGCTAATGAAAAACTGTTTTTT. Protein product: CASRPGAAANEKLFF.

The V call is TRBV21-1, the J call TRBJ2-6; the table assigns TRBD1, which was not confirmed against the DNA. TRBV21-1 is a pseudogene segment. The CDR3 totals 19 residues. The CDR3 DNA follows: TGTGCCAGCAGCAAAGTCGGGACAGGTCCTTTCTCTGGGGCCAACGTCCTGACTTTC. Its protein is CASSKVGTGPFSGANVLTF.

The rearrangement joins TRBV28 to TRBJ2-1, with D unclear. Trimming shortened V by 6 bases and J by 0 bases, and 3 bases separated the two germline ends. The CDR3 is 12 amino acids. Looked up from germline, CDR1 is MDHEN and CDR2 is SYDVKM. The CDR3 sequence is CASSISYNEQFF. CDR3 nucleotides: TGTGCCAGCAGCATCTCCTACAATGAGCAGTTCTTC.

Only a few counts were recorded for this clone. The CDR3 here is CASTSRFTTNEKLFF. The DNA of the CDR3 is TGTGCCAGCACCTCTCGGTTTACAACTAATGAAAAACTGTTTTTT. The chain links TRBV2 to TRBJ1-4; D is ambiguous. Germline CDR1 reads SNHLY; CDR2 reads FYNNEI. The V gene lost 7 bases and the J gene lost 0 bases, with 12 bases spanning the gap. The CDR3 loop spans 15 amino acids.

The CDR3, as DNA: TGTGCCACCAGCAGACGCGGCGGGGGACAATACAATGAGCAGTTCTTC. Protein: CATSRRGGGQYNEQFF. The gene calls are TRBV15 and TRBJ2-1; D is perhaps TRBD2 (7 bases). Trimming shortened V by 2 bases and J by 4 bases, and 15 bases separated the two germline ends. This CDR3 comprises 16 residues. Looked up from germline, CDR1 is LNHNV and CDR2 is YYDKDF (reference sequence).

This clone was recorded once. This chain connects TRBV12-5 to TRBJ2-7; TRBD2 is a possible D gene (5 bases). CDR1 and CDR2 (germline): LGHNT, FRNRAP. The CDR3 totals 14 residues. The V end lost 1 base, the J end lost 1 base, and 8 bases lay between the germline ends. DNA for the CDR3: TGTGCTAGTGGTTTGGGCGAGGGATCCTACGAGCAGTACTTC. It specifies CASGLGEGSYEQYF.

This chain joins TRBV19 and TRBJ2-1, with 8 nucleotides matching TRBD1. The V and J ends lost 2 bases and 3 bases, in that order; junction bases with no gene match: 6. Germline V gene lookup returns CDR1 LNHDA and CDR2 SQIVND (reference sequence). The CDR3 runs 16 residues. In DNA, the CDR3 is TGTGCCAGTAGTATATCCGGACAGGGTTTCTACAATGAGCAGTTCTTC. Protein sequence: CASSISGQGFYNEQFF.

The chain joins TRBV5-1 to TRBJ2-3; D gene ambiguous. V lost 0 bases and J 1 base, leaving 6 bases between the germline ends. Germline assignment: CDR1 SGHRS and CDR2 YFSETQ. This CDR3 has 14 residues. CDR3 sequence reads: CASSLAYGTDTQYF. Written as DNA, the CDR3 is TGCGCCAGCAGCTTGGCCTACGGCACAGATACGCAGTATTTT. Using reference TRBV5-1 and TRBJ2-3 for the parts outside the CDR3, the full variable domain is KAGVTQTPRYLIKTRGQQVTLSCSPISGHRSVSWYQQTPGQGLQFLFEYFSETQRNKGNFPGRFSGRQFSNSRSEMNVSTLELGDSALYLCASSLAYGTDTQYFGPGTRLTVL.

The CDR3 is CAWAPDRGRRGNSPLHF. The DNA for the CDR3 is TGTGCCTGGGCCCCGGACAGGGGGCGCAGGGGGAATTCACCCCTCCACTTT. The chain uses TRBV30 and TRBJ1-6, with 11 bases identical to TRBD1. CDR3 size: 17 residues. The germline V gene has CDR1 GTSNPN and CDR2 SVGIG (reference sequence). The V gene end was trimmed by 5 bases and the J gene end by 7 bases; junction bases not matched to a gene: 13.

The chain joins TRBV11-2 to TRBJ1-2; 8 nucleotides match TRBD1. The length of the CDR3 is 16 residues. Germline V gene sequence: CDR1 SGHAT, CDR2 FQNNGV. V was pared by 6 bases and J by 3 bases, with 12 bases of the junction left unmatched. CDR3 protein: CASSRPGTGSYYGYTF. Written as DNA, the CDR3 is TGTGCCAGCAGTCGACCCGGGACAGGCTCTTACTATGGCTACACCTTC.

Only a few counts were recorded for this clone. The chain employs TRBV5-6 and TRBJ2-5; D is uncertain. Germline values: CDR1 SGHDT, CDR2 YYEEEE. The V and J ends lost 3 bases and 3 bases respectively, with 12 bases between them. CDR3 size: 14 residues. The CDR3 is CASSSLAGKETQYF. The CDR3 DNA reads TGTGCCAGCAGCTCCCTGGCAGGAAAAGAGACCCAGTACTTC.

The chain recombines TRBV5-1 with TRBJ1-4, with D perhaps matching TRBD1 (5 bases). Per germline, CDR1 SGHRS and CDR2 YFSETQ. Trimming took 2 bases from V and 8 from J, leaving 10 bases between them. The CDR3 has 13 amino acids. The CDR3 region is CASSFGAGEKLFF. The CDR3 bases are TGCGCCAGCAGCTTCGGGGCGGGGGAAAAACTGTTTTTT.

V is TRBV6-5 and J is TRBJ1-2, with D uncertain. The CDR3 is 13 residues long. V was clipped by 2 bases and J by 4 bases, with 8 bases between them. CDR1 is MNHEY, CDR2 SVGAGI, per germline. Here the CDR3 reads CASSYGAVYGYTF. CDR3 in DNA: TGTGCCAGCAGTTACGGAGCTGTCTATGGCTACACCTTC.

Worth noting for this clone: At one boundary the junction diverges from the germline segment, which might be a read error. J is TRBJ1-2 and V is TRBV30; D gene uncertain. This CDR3 comprises 12 residues. Looked up from germline, CDR1 is GTSNPN and CDR2 is SVGIG (reference sequence). CDR3: CAAREAHYGYPF. The CDR3 nucleotides are TGTGCCGCTCGGGAGGCTCACTATGGCTACCCCTTC.

The chain links TRBV28 to TRBJ2-7; TRBD2 matches 7 bases. Trimming took 5 bases from V and 6 from J; bases not matched to a gene: 13. Germline V gene lookup returns CDR1 MDHEN and CDR2 SYDVKM. This CDR3 is 15 amino acids long. As DNA, the CDR3 is TGTGCCAGCAGTATTCTAGCGGTCGACTTTAGCGAGCAGTACTTC. It is translated as CASSILAVDFSEQYF. Filled out from reference TRBV28 and TRBJ2-7, the complete variable domain reads DVKVTQSSRYLVKRTGEKVFLECVQDMDHENMFWYRQDPGLGLRLIYFSYDVKMKEKGDIPEGYSVSREKKERFSLILESASTNQTSMYLCASSILAVDFSEQYFGPGTRLTVT.